The subject of this entry is one T cell receptor (beta chain). These data originate in a study of blood T cell repertoires in COVID-19. Repertoires were generated with immunoSEQ multiplex PCR, while TCRdb's copy carries only in-frame clones and drops some. The table lists 200,000 to 300,000 clones, over 80% of them singletons, with 3% to 4.5% in the top ten. Germline values: CDR1 MNHEY, CDR2 SVGAGI. V lost 3 bases, J lost 7 bases, and 13 bases lay in between. The length of the CDR3 is 14 residues. The chain is built from TRBV6-5 and TRBJ1-5; D gene ambiguous. The clonotype originates from a woman in her 40s with acute or convalescent COVID-19. The sample consisted of peripheral blood. This CDR3 reads CASSYSQPGQPQHF. The CDR3 DNA sequence: TGTGCCAGCAGTTATAGCCAGCCGGGGCAGCCCCAGCATTTT.